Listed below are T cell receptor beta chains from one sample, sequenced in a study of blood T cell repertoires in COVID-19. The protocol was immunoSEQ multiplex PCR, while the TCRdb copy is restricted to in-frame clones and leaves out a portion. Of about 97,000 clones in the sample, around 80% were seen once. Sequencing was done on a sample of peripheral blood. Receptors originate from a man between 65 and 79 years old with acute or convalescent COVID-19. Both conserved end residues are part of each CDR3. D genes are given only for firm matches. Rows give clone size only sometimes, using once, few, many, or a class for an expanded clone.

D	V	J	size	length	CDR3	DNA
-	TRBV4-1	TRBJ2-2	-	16	CASSQDPGANTGELFF	TGCGCCAGCAGCCAAGACCCGGGGGCGAACACCGGGGAGCTGTTTTTT
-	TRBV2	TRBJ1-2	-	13	CASRGNRAYGYTF	TGTGCCAGCAGGGGCAACAGGGCCTATGGCTACACCTTC
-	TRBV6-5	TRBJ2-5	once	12	CASNRVWETQYF	TGTGCCAGCAACCGGGTCTGGGAGACCCAGTACTTC
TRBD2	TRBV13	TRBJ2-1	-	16	CASSFPAGEVHNEQFF	TGTGCCAGCAGCTTTCCAGCGGGAGAGGTTCACAATGAGCAGTTCTTC
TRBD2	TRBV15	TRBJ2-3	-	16	CATSAPRSGGSDTQYF	TGTGCCACCAGCGCCCCTCGAAGCGGGGGGTCAGATACGCAGTATTTT
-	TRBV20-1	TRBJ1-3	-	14	CSASSGGSGNTIYF	TGCAGTGCTAGTTCAGGAGGCTCTGGAAACACCATATATTTT
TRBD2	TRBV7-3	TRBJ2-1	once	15	CASSLTSGGYNEQFF	TGTGCCAGCAGCTTAACGAGCGGGGGCTACAATGAGCAGTTCTTC
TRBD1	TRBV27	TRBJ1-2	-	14	CASAGTGFNYGYTF	TGTGCCAGCGCCGGGACAGGGTTTAACTATGGCTACACCTTC
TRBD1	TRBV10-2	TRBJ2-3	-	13	CASAGQGWDTQYF	TGCGCCAGCGCGGGACAGGGGTGGGATACGCAGTATTTT
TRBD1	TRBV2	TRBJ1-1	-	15	CASSLQGKSGTEAFF	TGTGCCAGCAGCTTACAGGGGAAGAGTGGTACTGAAGCTTTCTTT
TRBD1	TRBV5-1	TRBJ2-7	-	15	CASRDDRGLSYEQYF	TGCGCCAGCAGGGACGACAGGGGACTCTCCTACGAGCAGTACTTC
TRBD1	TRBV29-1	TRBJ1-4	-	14	CSGGTGGAGEKLFF	TGCAGCGGCGGGACAGGGGGAGCTGGCGAAAAACTGTTTTTT
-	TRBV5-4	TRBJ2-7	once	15	CASSLGLGGHYEQYF	TGTGCCAGCAGCTTGGGTCTGGGGGGTCACTACGAGCAGTACTTC
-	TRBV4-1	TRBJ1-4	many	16	CASSQGRTATNEKLFF	TGCGCCAGCAGCCAAGGGAGAACGGCGACTAATGAAAAACTGTTTTTT
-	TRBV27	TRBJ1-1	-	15	CASSFNAGGSTEAFF	TGTGCCAGCAGTTTCAATGCTGGGGGGAGCACTGAAGCTTTCTTT
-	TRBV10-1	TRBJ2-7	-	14	CASSGSSNSYEQYF	TGCGCCAGCAGTGGGTCCAGTAACTCCTACGAGCAGTACTTC
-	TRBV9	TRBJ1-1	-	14	CASSVAEGRTEAFF	TGTGCCAGCAGCGTAGCGGAGGGGAGGACTGAAGCTTTCTTT
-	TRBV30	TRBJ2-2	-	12	CAWGSSAGELFF	TGTGCCTGGGGGTCTAGTGCCGGGGAGCTGTTTTTT
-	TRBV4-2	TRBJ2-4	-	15	CASSQEWTDMYIQYF	TGTGCCAGCAGCCAAGAATGGACAGACATGTACATTCAGTACTTC
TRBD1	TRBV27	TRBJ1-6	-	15	CASRKQGARDSPLHF	TGTGCCAGCCGCAAACAGGGGGCTCGTGATTCACCCCTCCACTTT
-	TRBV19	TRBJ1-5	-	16	CASSLLGTRVGQPQHF	TGTGCCAGTAGCCTCCTTGGGACACGGGTCGGGCAGCCCCAGCATTTT
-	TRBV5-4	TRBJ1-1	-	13	CASSKTANTEAFF	TGTGCCAGCAGCAAGACAGCGAACACTGAAGCTTTCTTT
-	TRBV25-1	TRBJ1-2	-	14	CASSRDGSNYGYTF	TGTGCCAGCAGCCGCGACGGGAGCAACTATGGCTACACCTTC
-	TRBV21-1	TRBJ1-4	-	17	CASSKAKGEATNEKLFF	TGTGCCAGCAGCAAAGCTAAAGGAGAAGCAACTAATGAAAAACTGTTTTTT
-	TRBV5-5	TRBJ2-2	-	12	CASSYAIGELFF	TGTGCCAGCAGCTACGCGATCGGGGAGCTGTTTTTT
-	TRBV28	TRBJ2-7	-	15	CASSSFAGLGYEQYF	TGTGCCAGCAGTTCTTTTGCGGGGTTAGGCTACGAGCAGTACTTC
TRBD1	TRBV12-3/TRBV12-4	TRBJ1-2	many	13	CASSWTGTYGYTF	TGTGCCAGCAGTTGGACAGGGACCTATGGCTACACCTTC
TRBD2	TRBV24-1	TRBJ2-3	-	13	CATSEGGTDTQYF	TGTGCCACCAGTGAGGGGGGGACAGATACGCAGTATTTT
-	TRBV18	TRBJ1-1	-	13	CASSRNRENEAFF	TGTGCCAGCTCACGTAACAGGGAAAATGAAGCTTTCTTT
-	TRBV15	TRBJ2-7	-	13	CATSRDPRDEQYF	TGTGCCACCAGCAGAGATCCCCGCGACGAGCAGTACTTC
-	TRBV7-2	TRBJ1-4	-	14	CASSPQGGVEKLFF	TGTGCCAGCAGCCCCCAGGGAGGTGTCGAAAAACTGTTTTTT
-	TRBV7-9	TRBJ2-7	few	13	CASSLWEDHEQYF	TGTGCCAGCAGCTTATGGGAGGACCACGAGCAGTACTTC
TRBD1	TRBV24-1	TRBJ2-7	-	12	CACGQGSYEQYF	TGTGCCTGCGGACAGGGTTCCTACGAGCAGTACTTC
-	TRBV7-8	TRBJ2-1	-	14	CASSWAGSYNEQFF	TGTGCCAGCAGCTGGGCGGGCTCCTACAATGAGCAGTTCTTC
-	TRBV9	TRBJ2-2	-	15	CASRGGTANTGELFF	TGTGCCAGCAGAGGCGGGACAGCGAACACCGGGGAGCTGTTTTTT
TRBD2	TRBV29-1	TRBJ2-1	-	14	CSAWTSGRRGEQFF	TGCAGCGCCTGGACTAGCGGGCGGCGTGGTGAGCAGTTCTTC
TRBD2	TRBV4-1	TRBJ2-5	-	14	CASSQGGFQETQYF	TGCGCCAGCAGCCAGGGGGGGTTCCAAGAGACCCAGTACTTC
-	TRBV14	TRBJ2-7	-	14	CASSPLSGSYEQYF	TGTGCCAGCAGCCCATTGTCGGGCTCCTACGAGCAGTACTTC
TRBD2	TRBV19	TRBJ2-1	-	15	CASSLPGTSANEQFF	TGTGCCAGTAGTCTCCCCGGGACTAGCGCCAATGAGCAGTTCTTC
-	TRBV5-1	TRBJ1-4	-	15	CASSLWVGRDEKLFF	TGCGCCAGCAGCTTGTGGGTAGGCAGGGATGAAAAACTGTTTTTT
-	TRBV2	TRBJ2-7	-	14	CASSERTSLYEQYF	TGTGCCAGCAGTGAACGGACTTCTTTGTACGAGCAGTACTTC
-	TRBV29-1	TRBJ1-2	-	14	CSVEEAGPNYGYTF	TGCAGCGTTGAAGAGGCAGGCCCTAACTATGGCTACACCTTC
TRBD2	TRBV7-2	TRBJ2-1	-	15	CASRPGLAGSYEQFF	TGTGCCAGCAGACCGGGACTAGCGGGATCTTATGAGCAGTTCTTC
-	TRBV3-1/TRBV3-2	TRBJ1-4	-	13	CASSVGADEKLFF	TGTGCCAGCAGCGTAGGGGCGGATGAAAAACTGTTTTTT
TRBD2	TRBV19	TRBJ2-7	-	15	CASSIRREGAYEQYF	TGTGCCAGTAGTATAAGACGGGAGGGGGCCTACGAGCAGTACTTC
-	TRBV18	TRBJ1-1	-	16	CASSQAEGGTDTEAFF	TGTGCCAGCTCCCAGGCCGAAGGGGGAACGGACACTGAAGCTTTCTTT
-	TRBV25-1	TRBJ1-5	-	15	CASSGVMGDNQPQHF	TGTGCCAGCAGTGGGGTAATGGGAGACAATCAGCCCCAGCATTTT
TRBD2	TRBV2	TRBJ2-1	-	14	CASSGASGGNEQFF	TGTGCCAGCAGTGGGGCTAGCGGGGGCAATGAGCAGTTCTTC
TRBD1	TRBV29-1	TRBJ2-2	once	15	CSVGSGGRTGGELFF	TGCAGCGTTGGATCAGGGGGCAGGACTGGCGGGGAGCTGTTTTTT
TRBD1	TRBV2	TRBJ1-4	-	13	CASRMRTGEKLFF	TGTGCCAGCAGGATGAGGACAGGCGAAAAACTGTTTTTT